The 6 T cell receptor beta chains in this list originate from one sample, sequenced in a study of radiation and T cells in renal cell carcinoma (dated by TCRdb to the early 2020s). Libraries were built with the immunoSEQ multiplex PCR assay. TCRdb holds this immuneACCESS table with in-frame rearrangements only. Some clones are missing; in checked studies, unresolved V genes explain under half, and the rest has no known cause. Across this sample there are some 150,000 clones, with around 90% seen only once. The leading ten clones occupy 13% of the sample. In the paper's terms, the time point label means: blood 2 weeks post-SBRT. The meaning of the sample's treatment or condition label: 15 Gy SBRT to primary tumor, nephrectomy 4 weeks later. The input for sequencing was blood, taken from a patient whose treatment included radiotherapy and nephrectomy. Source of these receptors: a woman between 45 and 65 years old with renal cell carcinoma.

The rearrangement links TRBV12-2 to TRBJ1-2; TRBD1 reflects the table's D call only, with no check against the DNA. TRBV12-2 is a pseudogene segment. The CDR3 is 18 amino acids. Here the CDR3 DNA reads TGTGCAAGTCGCTTAGCGGGGCCAGGGGTTCCTTATAACTATGGCTACACCTTC. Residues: CASRLAGPGVPYNYGYTF.

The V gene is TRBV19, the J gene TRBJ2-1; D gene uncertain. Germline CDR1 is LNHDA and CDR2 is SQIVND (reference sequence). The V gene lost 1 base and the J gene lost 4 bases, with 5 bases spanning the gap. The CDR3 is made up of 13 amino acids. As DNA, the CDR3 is TGTGCCAGTAGTATAGGCCCATACAATGAGCAGTTCTTC. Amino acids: CASSIGPYNEQFF.

CDR3 protein: CASSPGGSQTGNYGYTF. The CDR3 DNA sequence: TGTGCCAGCAGCCCGGGAGGGTCCCAGACGGGTAACTATGGCTACACCTTC. The chain carries TRBV5-4 and TRBJ1-2; no reliable D call. Between the trimmed V and J ends, which lost 4 bases and 1 base, there was a span of 20 bases. Germline-derived CDR1 and CDR2 are SGHNT and YYREEE (reference sequence). The length of the CDR3 is 17 residues.

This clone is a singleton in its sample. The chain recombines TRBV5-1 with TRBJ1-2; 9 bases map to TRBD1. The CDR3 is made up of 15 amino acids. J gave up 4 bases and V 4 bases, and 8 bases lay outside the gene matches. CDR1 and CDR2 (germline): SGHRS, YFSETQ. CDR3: CASSPYRGLSYGYTF. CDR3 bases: TGCGCCAGCAGCCCGTACAGGGGGCTTAGCTATGGCTACACCTTC.

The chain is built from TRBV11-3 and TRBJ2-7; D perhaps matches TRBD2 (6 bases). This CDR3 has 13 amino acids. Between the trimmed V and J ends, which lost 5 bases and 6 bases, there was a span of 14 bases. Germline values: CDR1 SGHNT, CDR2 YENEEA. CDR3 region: CASSARVGGEQYF. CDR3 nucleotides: TGTGCCAGCAGCGCCCGTGTGGGAGGCGAGCAGTACTTC.

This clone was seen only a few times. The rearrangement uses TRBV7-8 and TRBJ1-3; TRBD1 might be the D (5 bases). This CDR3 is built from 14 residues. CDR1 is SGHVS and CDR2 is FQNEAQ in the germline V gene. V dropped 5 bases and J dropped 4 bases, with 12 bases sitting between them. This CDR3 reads CASSPGNNGNTIYF. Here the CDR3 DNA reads TGTGCCAGCAGCCCAGGGAATAACGGAAACACCATATATTTT. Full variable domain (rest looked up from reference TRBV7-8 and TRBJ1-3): GAGVSQSPRYKVAKRGQDVALRCDPISGHVSLFWYQQALGQGPEFLTYFQNEAQLDKSGLPSDRFFAERPEGSVSTLKIQRTQQEDSAVYLCASSPGNNGNTIYFGEGSWLTVV.